A selection of T cell receptor beta chains follows, all from one sample in a study of patients and donors after allogeneic stem cell transplantation. Using its own MiXCR run on the RT-PCR reads, TCRdb lists one record per CDR3 protein. The repertoire holds about 400,000 distinct CDR3 sequences, with roughly 16% as singletons. The sequenced sample was blood, either unsorted or a sorted T cell fraction (not recorded which). The receptors were gathered from a human donor who was either an allogeneic HSCT recipient or a stem cell or donor lymphocyte infusion donor (not recorded which). It is not recorded whose cells these are; they may come from a transplant donor. Each CDR3 is given with its conserved first and last residue. A D gene is named only where the DNA matches it firmly.

j_gene,d_gene,v_gene,CDR3aa
TRBJ2-1,TRBD2,TRBV3-1,CASSQPGLASNEQFF
TRBJ1-2,TRBD1,TRBV9,CASSPRLPRGQDGYTF
TRBJ2-7,NA,TRBV6-5,CASSYSERYEQYF
TRBJ2-3,NA,TRBV5-1,CASSFGGTDTQYF
TRBJ1-1,NA,TRBV28,CASSFERLNTEAFF
TRBJ1-3,NA,TRBV29-1,CSAQGISGNTIYF
TRBJ2-1,TRBD1,TRBV12-3/TRBV12-4,CASSFVGQGAYNEQFF
TRBJ1-5,TRBD1,TRBV20-1,CSAVTGAYQPQHF
TRBJ2-3,NA,TRBV2,CASMGSRTDTQYF
TRBJ2-7,NA,TRBV7-2,CASTRGGLSTYEQYF
TRBJ2-3,NA,TRBV3-1,CASSFAFGTDTQYF
TRBJ2-7,NA,TRBV29-1,CSWESSYEQYF
TRBJ2-5,TRBD1,TRBV7-2,CASRGQGPQETQYF
TRBJ2-7,NA,TRBV4-2,CASSQEIRDGSYEQYF
TRBJ2-3,NA,TRBV7-8,CASSSSRGSTDTQYF
TRBJ1-5,NA,TRBV7-2,CASSFTGTLSNQPQHF
TRBJ2-3,NA,TRBV4-3,CASSRSVGAGDTQYF
TRBJ2-3,TRBD1,TRBV30,CAWRVATGVWRRNITDTQYF
TRBJ2-3,NA,TRBV27,CASSLWTDDTQYF
TRBJ2-2,TRBD2,TRBV5-1,CASSIMESGRGDTGELFF
TRBJ2-7,NA,TRBV7-2,CASSPRGGGPYEQYF
TRBJ1-6,TRBD1,TRBV12-3/TRBV12-4,CASTGTGPHSYNSPLHF
TRBJ1-5,NA,TRBV12-3/TRBV12-4,CASSPTPQSQHF
TRBJ2-1,NA,TRBV25-1,CASSDHPRNEQFF
TRBJ2-7,NA,TRBV10-3,CAISESPGEGYEQYF
TRBJ1-2,NA,TRBV4-1,CASRRENYGYTF
TRBJ2-1,TRBD1,TRBV24-1,CATSDLRQGVYNEQFF
TRBJ2-3,NA,TRBV11-1,CASSLRRTGPLSTDTQYF
TRBJ2-7,NA,TRBV5-6,CASSLVNYEQYF
TRBJ2-1,NA,TRBV11-2,CASRVGGSYNEQFF
TRBJ2-2,TRBD2,TRBV18,CASSPQSLAGLYANTGELFF
TRBJ2-4,TRBD2,TRBV7-2,CASRHRTASGNKNIQYF
TRBJ1-1,NA,TRBV20-1,CSAQYTEAFF
TRBJ1-4,TRBD1,TRBV10-3,CAISEFGQGGEKLFF
TRBJ2-1,TRBD1,TRBV18,CASSVTGDEQFF
TRBJ2-1,TRBD2,TRBV4-3,CASSQDVGAGGNEQFF
TRBJ2-2,NA,TRBV7-9,CASSKTLLKLGVANTGELFF
TRBJ2-7,NA,TRBV28,CASFSTAYSYEQYF
TRBJ2-2,NA,TRBV7-4,CASSRPGPIESGELFF
TRBJ1-6,TRBD1,TRBV6-5,CASSYFPGTGNSPLHF
TRBJ2-7,NA,TRBV12-3/TRBV12-4,CASSPRGPRAEQYF
TRBJ2-2,TRBD1,TRBV4-3,CASSQGQGAGVGELFF
TRBJ2-7,TRBD1,TRBV7-4,CASRQGTGVEQYF
TRBJ2-3,TRBD2,TRBV9,CASSVGGRATDTQYF
TRBJ1-1,NA,TRBV6-5,CASSYGGPMNTEAFF
TRBJ2-5,TRBD1,TRBV5-1,CASSSGQGAVETQYF
TRBJ1-1,NA,TRBV19,CASIPAPRTEAFF
TRBJ1-5,TRBD1,TRBV12-3/TRBV12-4,CASSPNPGTGRDQPQHF
TRBJ1-6,TRBD1,TRBV11-1,CASSGDHRGRAYNSPLHF
TRBJ2-3,NA,TRBV2,CAKGGAGVTDTQYF
TRBJ2-1,NA,TRBV5-5,CASSLVGRNEQFF
TRBJ2-7,NA,TRBV14,CASSQKQGTGYEQYF
TRBJ1-5,NA,TRBV3-1,CASSYGHSKPQHF
TRBJ2-7,TRBD1,TRBV5-1,CASSPARDRGYEQYF
TRBJ2-3,NA,TRBV10-3,CAISNPKEISPDTQYF
TRBJ2-5,TRBD2,TRBV7-6,CASSLDLGTMETQYF
TRBJ2-7,TRBD1,TRBV30,CAWRGTGNRGEQYF
TRBJ2-4,NA,TRBV7-9,CASRGVANIQYF
TRBJ2-3,NA,TRBV20-1,CSRRGPGLDTQYF